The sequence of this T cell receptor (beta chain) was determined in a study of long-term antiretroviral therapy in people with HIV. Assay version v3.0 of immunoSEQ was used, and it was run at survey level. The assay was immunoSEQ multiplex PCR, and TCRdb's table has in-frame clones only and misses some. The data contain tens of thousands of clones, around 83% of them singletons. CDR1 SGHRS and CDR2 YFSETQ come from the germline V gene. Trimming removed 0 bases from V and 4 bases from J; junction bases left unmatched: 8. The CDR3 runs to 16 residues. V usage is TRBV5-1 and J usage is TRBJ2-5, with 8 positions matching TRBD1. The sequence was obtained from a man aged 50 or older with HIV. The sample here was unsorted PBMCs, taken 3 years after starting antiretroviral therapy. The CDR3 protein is CASSLVGTGRGETQYF. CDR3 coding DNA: TGCGCCAGCAGCTTGGTGGGGACAGGCAGAGGAGAGACCCAGTACTTC. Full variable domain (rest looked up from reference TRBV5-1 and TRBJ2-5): KAGVTQTPRYLIKTRGQQVTLSCSPISGHRSVSWYQQTPGQGLQFLFEYFSETQRNKGNFPGRFSGRQFSNSRSEMNVSTLELGDSALYLCASSLVGTGRGETQYFGPGTRLLVL.